A single sample is the source of the 21 T cell receptor beta chains below, sequenced in a study of identical twins. TCRdb reprocessed the 5' RACE reads with MiXCR, giving one entry per CDR3 protein. The sample holds fewer than 800,000 distinct CDR3 sequences, around 7.5% seen once. A further study also used this sample, focusing on yellow fever vaccine responses in identical twins.

The sample was PBMCs. The receptors were sampled from a woman under 30 in good health.

This clonotype has a count of ten or more. The J gene is TRBJ1-1, the V gene TRBV29-1, with D perhaps matching TRBD1 (5 bases). CDR3 length: 14 amino acids. CDR1 and CDR2 (germline): SQVTM, ANQGSEA. The V gene lost 6 bases and the J gene lost 1 base, with 15 bases spanning the gap. The CDR3 region is CSVRVAGENTEAFF. In nucleotides, the CDR3 is TGCAGCGTCCGGGTGGCGGGGGAGAACACTGAAGCTTTCTTT.

The chain has TRBV18 and TRBJ2-2; no clear D gene. CDR3 length equals 15 residues. CDR1 and CDR2 from the germline V gene are KGHSH and LQKENI. Between the trimmed V and J ends, which lost 2 bases and 15 bases, there was a span of 22 bases. CDR3 loop: CASSPSRTDPVLVFF. The CDR3 DNA is TGTGCCAGCTCACCATCAAGGACGGATCCCGTTTTGGTGTTTTTT. The full variable domain, with the rest looked up from reference TRBV18 and TRBJ2-2, is NAGVMQNPRHLVRRRGQEARLRCSPMKGHSHVYWYRQLPEEGLKFMVYLQKENIIDESGMPKERFSAEFPKEGPSILRIQQVVRGDSAAYFCASSPSRTDPVLVFFGEGSRLTVL.

V is TRBV12-3 or TRBV12-4 and J is TRBJ1-4; D not resolved. V shed 5 bases and J shed 0 bases, with 7 bases lying between them. The CDR3 covers 14 residues. The CDR3, as DNA: TGTGCCAGCAGTCGTACTGCAACTAATGAAAAACTGTTTTTT. Amino acids: CASSRTATNEKLFF.

CDR3 loop: CASSDPTASNQPQHF. For the CDR3, the DNA is TGTGCCAGCAGTGACCCGACAGCTAGCAATCAGCCCCAGCATTTT. This chain uses TRBV2 with TRBJ1-5; D possibly corresponds to TRBD1 (5 bases). Between the trimmed V and J ends, which lost 3 bases and 0 bases, there was a span of 9 bases. Germline lookup yields CDR1 SNHLY and CDR2 FYNNEI. CDR3 length equals 15 residues.

This clonotype turned up a few times. The V gene is TRBV20-1, the J gene TRBJ2-2; D remains unclear. Germline loops: CDR1 DFQATT, CDR2 SNEGSKA (reference sequence). This CDR3 has 12 amino acids. V was clipped by 1 base and J by 6 bases, with 6 bases between them. CDR3 DNA: TGCAGTGCTAGAGTAGGACCCGGGGAGCTGTTTTTT. Encoded protein: CSARVGPGELFF.

This clonotype was recorded many times. The chain links TRBV15 to TRBJ2-3; D gene unclear. The CDR3 has 13 amino acids. Per the germline V gene, CDR1 is LNHNV and CDR2 is YYDKDF (reference sequence). The V gene lost 8 bases and the J gene lost 2 bases, with 11 bases spanning the gap. The CDR3, as DNA: TGTGCCACCCGTTCCATAATCACAGATACGCAGTATTTT. Translated: CATRSIITDTQYF.

This clonotype was counted ten times or more. The chain is built from TRBV6-2 or TRBV6-3 and TRBJ2-7, with TRBD1 identical over 7 bases. CDR3 length equals 13 residues. Trimming cost V 6 bases and J 0 bases; bases outside gene matches: 2. From germline, CDR1 is MNHEY and CDR2 SVGEGT. CDR3 loop: CASSRQGSYEQYV. The CDR3 region has the DNA TGTGCCAGCAGCCGACAGGGCTCCTACGAGCAGTACGTC.

This clonotype appeared many times. This chain joins TRBV5-5 and TRBJ2-2; no reliable D call. The ends were cut back, 1 base at V and 4 bases at J, with 11 bases in the middle. CDR1 is SGHKS, CDR2 YYEKEE, per germline (reference sequence). CDR3 length: 15 amino acids. The CDR3 DNA follows: TGTGCCAGCAGCTTGCTAGGTAGTCTCACCGGGGAGCTGTTTTTT. Its protein is CASSLLGSLTGELFF.

The sample holds many counts of this clonotype. V and J are TRBV10-3 and TRBJ1-5, with D perhaps matching TRBD1 (6 bases). Germline V CDR1 and CDR2: ENHRY, SYGVKD. This CDR3 spans 13 amino acids. V was pared by 4 bases and J by 4 bases, with 8 bases between. In DNA form, the CDR3 reads TGTGCCATCAGTGTTCAGGGGAATCAGCCCCAGCATTTT. This gives the protein CAISVQGNQPQHF.

V usage is TRBV4-1 and J usage is TRBJ2-5; D may match TRBD1 or TRBD2 (6 bases each). The length of the CDR3 is 13 residues. In germline, CDR1 is MGHRA, CDR2 YSYEKL. Trimming removed 8 bases at V and 5 bases at J, with 15 bases between. CDR3: CASRRVGGETQYF. CDR3 sequence (DNA): TGCGCCAGCCGGAGGGTCGGGGGCGAGACCCAGTACTTC.

The chain is built from TRBV28 and TRBJ1-2; 9 bases agree with TRBD1. Germline V gives CDR1 MDHEN, CDR2 SYDVKM. J gave up 4 bases and V 3 bases, and 15 bases lay outside the gene matches. This CDR3 region has 18 residues. CDR3 DNA: TGTGCCAGCAGTTTTCGTTCGGGACAGGGCCCATTAGGCTATGGCTACACCTTC. Its translation is CASSFRSGQGPLGYGYTF.

This clonotype was recorded a few times. The chain links TRBV2 to TRBJ2-1; 7 positions match TRBD1. Germline V gives CDR1 SNHLY, CDR2 FYNNEI. The J segment lost 8 bases and the V segment lost 6 bases, leaving 4 bases of the junction unmatched. The CDR3 has 12 residues. The CDR3 spells CASRTGVDEQFF. Here the CDR3 DNA reads TGTGCCAGCAGAACAGGGGTAGATGAGCAGTTCTTC.

Comment on this clonotype: Germline is not matched at one junction end, which may reflect a read error. The chain recombines TRBV3-1 with TRBJ2-3, with D unresolved. Germline V gene data show CDR1 as LGHDT and CDR2 as YNNKEL (reference sequence). The CDR3 is 15 residues long. CDR3 coding DNA: TGTGCCTGCAGCCAAGAGTTGGTGTCCACAGATACGCAGTATTTT. It yields the protein CACSQELVSTDTQYF.

V and J are TRBV7-9 and TRBJ2-2; TRBD2 might be the D (5 bases). Germline V lookup: CDR1 SEHNR, CDR2 FQNEAQ (reference sequence). CDR3 size: 15 residues. V was pared by 10 bases and J by 5 bases, with 20 bases between. For the CDR3, the DNA is TGTGCCACCCCCCCGGGGATAAGGTGGACCGGGGAGCTGTTTTTT. As protein: CATPPGIRWTGELFF.

At least ten counts were recorded for this clonotype. DNA of the CDR3: TGTGCCAGCAGTTACTCGATAAAAAGCAATCAGCCCCAGCATTTT. Translation gives CASSYSIKSNQPQHF. The chain uses TRBV6-5 and TRBJ1-5; D remains ambiguous. The CDR3 runs to 15 residues. Trimming shortened V by 0 bases and J by 1 base, and 7 bases separated the two germline ends. Germline loops: CDR1 MNHEY, CDR2 SVGAGI.

This clonotype was counted many times. The chain is built from TRBV12-3 or TRBV12-4 and TRBJ1-2, with D tentatively TRBD1 (5 bases). The CDR3 sequence is 13 residues long. V shed 3 bases and J shed 7 bases, with 12 bases lying between them. The CDR3 nucleotides are TGTGCCAGCAGTTTGTCAGGGAACCTTGGCTACACCTTC. This sequence encodes CASSLSGNLGYTF.

This clonotype showed up just a few times. The chain links TRBV7-9 to TRBJ1-1, with D unclear. Per the germline V gene, CDR1 is SEHNR and CDR2 is FQNEAQ (reference sequence). The V gene lost 3 bases and the J gene lost 0 bases, with 11 bases spanning the gap. This CDR3 spans 15 amino acids. CDR3 sequence reads: CASSFYDNMNTEAFF. DNA for the CDR3: TGTGCCAGCAGCTTCTACGACAACATGAACACTGAAGCTTTCTTT.

This clonotype was seen many times. V gene TRBV28 combines with J gene TRBJ2-3; no reliable D call. Germline V gene lookup returns CDR1 MDHEN and CDR2 SYDVKM. V was shortened by 6 bases and J by 2 bases, with 12 bases between the two germline ends. This CDR3 comprises 14 residues. The CDR3 reads CASSFGAFTDTQYF. The DNA of the CDR3 is TGTGCCAGCAGCTTCGGAGCCTTCACAGATACGCAGTATTTT. The full variable domain, completed using reference TRBV28 and TRBJ2-3, is DVKVTQSSRYLVKRTGEKVFLECVQDMDHENMFWYRQDPGLGLRLIYFSYDVKMKEKGDIPEGYSVSREKKERFSLILESASTNQTSMYLCASSFGAFTDTQYFGPGTRLTVL.

This clonotype has ten or more counts. The DNA of the CDR3 is TGCAGTGCTGATTCAGGCTACGATCCCTCCTACAATGAGCAGTTCTTC. The encoded protein is CSADSGYDPSYNEQFF. The chain links TRBV20-1 to TRBJ2-1; D is ambiguous. The germline V gene has CDR1 DFQATT and CDR2 SNEGSKA (reference sequence). The CDR3 runs 16 residues. The ends were cut back, 5 bases at V and 0 bases at J, with 17 bases in the middle.

This clonotype has at least ten counts. CDR3 in DNA: TGCAGTGCTAGGGCCTGGGGGAATGAGCAGTTCTTC. It translates to CSARAWGNEQFF. This rearrangement joins TRBV20-1 to TRBJ2-1; D possibly uses TRBD1 or TRBD2 (5 bases each). V lost 3 bases, J lost 7 bases, and 10 bases lay in between. This CDR3 is built from 12 residues. CDR1 is DFQATT, CDR2 SNEGSKA, per germline (reference sequence).

This clonotype was detected ten times or more. V gene TRBV7-9 combines with J gene TRBJ1-2; 7 nucleotides line up with TRBD1. Germline V gene data show CDR1 as SEHNR and CDR2 as FQNEAQ (reference sequence). With 5 bases clipped from V and 5 bases from J, the junction kept 5 bases outside the gene matches. This CDR3 spans 13 amino acids. The CDR3 DNA reads as TGTGCCAGCAGCATGGGACAGCTTTATGGCTACACCTTC. Amino acid sequence: CASSMGQLYGYTF.